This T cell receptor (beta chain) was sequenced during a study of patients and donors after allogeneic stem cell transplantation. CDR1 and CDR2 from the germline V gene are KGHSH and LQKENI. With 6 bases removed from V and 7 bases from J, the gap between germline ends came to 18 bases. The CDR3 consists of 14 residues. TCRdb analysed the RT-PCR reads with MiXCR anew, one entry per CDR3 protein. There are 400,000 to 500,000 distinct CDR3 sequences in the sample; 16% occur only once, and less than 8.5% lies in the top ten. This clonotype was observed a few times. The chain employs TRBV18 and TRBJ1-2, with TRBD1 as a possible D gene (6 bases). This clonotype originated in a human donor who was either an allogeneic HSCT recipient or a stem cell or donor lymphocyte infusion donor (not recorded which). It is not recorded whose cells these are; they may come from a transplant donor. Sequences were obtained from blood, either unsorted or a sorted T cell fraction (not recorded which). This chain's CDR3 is CASSQERQARGYTF. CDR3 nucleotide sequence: TGTGCCAGCTCTCAAGAGCGACAGGCGCGTGGCTACACCTTC.